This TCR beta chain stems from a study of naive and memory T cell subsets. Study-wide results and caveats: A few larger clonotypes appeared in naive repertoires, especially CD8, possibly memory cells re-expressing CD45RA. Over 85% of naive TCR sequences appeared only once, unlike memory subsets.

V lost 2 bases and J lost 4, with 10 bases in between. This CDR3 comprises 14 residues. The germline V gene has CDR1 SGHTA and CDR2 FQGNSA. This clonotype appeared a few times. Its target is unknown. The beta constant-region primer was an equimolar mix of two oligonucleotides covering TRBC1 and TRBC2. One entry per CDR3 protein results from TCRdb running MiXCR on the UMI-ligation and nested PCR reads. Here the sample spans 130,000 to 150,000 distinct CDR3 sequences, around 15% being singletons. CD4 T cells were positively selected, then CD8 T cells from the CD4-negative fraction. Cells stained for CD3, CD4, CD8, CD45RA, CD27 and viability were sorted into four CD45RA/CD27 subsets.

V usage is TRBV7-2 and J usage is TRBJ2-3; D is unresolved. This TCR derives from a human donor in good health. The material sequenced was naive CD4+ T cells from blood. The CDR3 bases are TGTGCCAGCAGCTTACGAGGTCCGGCAGATACGCAGTATTTT. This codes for CASSLRGPADTQYF.